The sequence of this T cell receptor beta chain was determined in a study of STAT3 mutations in large granular lymphocyte leukemia. Study context: Over half of T-LGLL patients had one or more immunosuppressive regimens.

Assay used: immunoSEQ multiplex PCR; TCRdb lists only in-frame clones, some missing. The sample contains about 15,000 clones, 80% to 90% of which appear only once. Broader study findings: Treatment regimens differed across patients between samplings. Every T-LGLL patient had at least one immunodominant TCRbeta clonotype.

CDR1 and CDR2 from the germline V gene are SEHNR and FQNEAQ (reference sequence). This CDR3 comprises 14 residues. V gave up 8 bases and J gave up 4 bases, with 15 bases separating them. In the case of this clone: Its specificity is not known.

Sequencing was done on a sample of peripheral blood mononuclear cells. J is TRBJ1-5 and V is TRBV7-9; the D is unclear. The clonotype was recovered from a man aged 50 to 60 with T-cell large granular lymphocyte leukemia. Some clones in this sample may be carry-over from other donors' samples. CDR3 sequence reads: CASGRGVGNQPQHF. CDR3 nucleotides: TGTGCCAGCGGACGGGGTGTAGGAAATCAGCCCCAGCATTTT.